Sequencing of this T cell receptor beta chain was carried out in a study of blood T cell repertoires in COVID-19. Study at large: Italy, Spain and the United States were the sources of the convalescent and acute COVID-19 samples. Sources were T cells, B-cell-depleted T cells, or PBMCs; the material itself was cDNA or gDNA.

Those who participated ranged in age from about 18 to 89 years and resided in 20 to 25 US areas. Self-reported history from a screening survey and questionnaire set each donor's cohort. Sequencing was performed with immunoSEQ multiplex PCR; in TCRdb, only in-frame clones are kept and a portion is missing. The sample gives 200,000 or so clones, about 86% of which show up once; 3.8% is in the top ten. The clonotype was recovered from a woman between 40 and 50 years old with acute COVID-19. Material: PBMCs or T cells enriched from blood (not recorded which).

The CDR3 DNA is TGTGCCAGCAGTTTGCAGGGGGCGAGGGATCAGCCCCAGCATTTT. It specifies CASSLQGARDQPQHF. This chain links TRBV28 with TRBJ1-5; 8 bases match TRBD1. The CDR3 sequence is 15 residues long. V lost 3 bases and J lost 5; bases outside the gene matches: 6. Germline V gene data show CDR1 as MDHEN and CDR2 as SYDVKM.